The present T cell receptor beta chain was sequenced within a study of CD8 T cells in ankylosing spondylitis. Overall study findings and caveats: Blood from ankylosing spondylitis patients appeared to carry a characteristic roughly eight-variant TCR beta motif.

V gave up 10 bases and J gave up 0 bases, with 13 bases separating them. The germline gives CDR1 LNHDA, CDR2 SQIVND (reference sequence). The CDR3 loop spans 14 amino acids. This clonotype was picked up a small number of times. Its antigen is unidentified. A single record per CDR3 protein comes from TCRdb applying MiXCR to the 5' RACE reads. The top ten hold roughly 15% of the sample, which has more than 250,000 distinct CDR3 sequences, under 8.5% seen once. The material sequenced was blood, either unsorted or a sorted T cell fraction (not recorded which). This chain links TRBV19 with TRBJ2-1; D possibly corresponds to TRBD2 (6 bases). This sequence was found in a male donor with ankylosing spondylitis. CDR3 sequence: CATSLGGSYNEQFF. In DNA, the CDR3 is TGTGCCACTTCCTTGGGGGGCTCCTACAATGAGCAGTTCTTC. The full variable domain, completed using reference TRBV19 and TRBJ2-1, is DGGITQSPKYLFRKEGQNVTLSCEQNLNHDAMYWYRQDPGQGLRLIYYSQIVNDFQKGDIAEGYSVSREKKESFPLTVTSAQKNPTAFYLCATSLGGSYNEQFFGPGTRLTVL.